This T cell receptor (beta chain) was sequenced for a study of technical replicates of blood from several donors. Some clones are missing from TCRdb's copy, which holds only in-frame ones; the method was immunoSEQ multiplex PCR. The sample lists 60,000 to 65,000 clones; approximately 83% were seen once. The CDR3 length is 14 residues. Germline CDR1 reads SGHRS; CDR2 reads YFSETQ. V lost 0 bases and J lost 5; bases outside the gene matches: 3. Source material: PBMCs. The rearrangement links TRBV5-1 to TRBJ2-3; 7 nucleotides match TRBD1. The receptor's source is a human donor in good health. Some clones in this sample may be carry-over from other donors' samples. CDR3 amino acids: CASSLGGGIDTQYF. CDR3 sequence (DNA): TGCGCCAGCAGCTTGGGAGGGGGCATAGATACGCAGTATTTT.